The T cell receptor (beta chain) under discussion was sequenced for a study of cytomegalovirus exposure and HLA in healthy donors. Study-wide results and limits: A link between a missense DCLRE1C variant and TCR beta V- and J-gene trimming emerged from a later analysis.

These donors, healthy bone marrow donors, were studied. 13 Jbeta primers and 60 Vbeta primers were used for the PCR. The method was immunoSEQ multiplex PCR; TCRdb's version includes in-frame clones alone and lacks a portion of them. The table has about 94,000 clones, around 66% seen once. A note on this clone: Its antigen is currently unknown.

The source material was PBMCs. This sequence originates from a young man in good health and CMV-seronegative.

The CDR3, as DNA: TGTGCCAGTAGTATAGCACCGGGACAGGGAGGTGAGCAGTTCTTC. Its protein product is CASSIAPGQGGEQFF. This chain uses TRBV19 with TRBJ2-1; TRBD1 agrees at 9 bases. This CDR3 is built from 15 residues. V was clipped by 1 base and J by 9 bases; unmatched bases: 7. CDR1 and CDR2 (germline): LNHDA, SQIVND (reference sequence).